These 14 T cell receptor beta chains were all obtained from the same sample, sequenced in a study of blood T cell repertoires in COVID-19. Measured with immunoSEQ multiplex PCR; TCRdb has only the in-frame clones, and not every one. The top ten clones hold about 1.4% of a sample with under 450,000 clones, around 89% of them seen once. Sequencing was performed on peripheral blood. These TCRs come from a woman in her forties with COVID-19, enrolled during active disease.

The rearrangement joins TRBV19 to TRBJ1-1; maybe TRBD1 (5 bases). CDR1 is LNHDA, CDR2 SQIVND, per germline (reference sequence). V lost 6 bases and J 2 bases, leaving 10 bases between the germline ends. This CDR3 has 13 residues. The CDR3 nucleotides are TGTGCCAGTAGCCGTCGGACAAACACTGAAGCTTTCTTT. Protein product: CASSRRTNTEAFF.

This rearrangement joins TRBV7-6 to TRBJ1-2; D gene ambiguous. V was shortened by 5 bases and J by 4 bases, with 17 bases between the two germline ends. Germline-derived CDR1 and CDR2 are SGHVS and FNYEAQ. This CDR3 has 15 amino acids. This chain's CDR3 is CASSPPNPRLYGYTF. For the CDR3, the DNA is TGTGCCAGCAGCCCCCCCAACCCCAGACTCTATGGCTACACCTTC.

This chain connects TRBV5-1 to TRBJ2-7; 7 bases are a match to TRBD1. The ends lost 2 bases at V and 1 base at J; junction bases unmatched: 9. CDR1 is SGHRS, CDR2 YFSETQ, per germline. CDR3 length: 16 amino acids. CDR3 DNA sequence: TGCGCCAGCAGCTTAGGGACAGTGGTGTCTTCCTACGAGCAGTACTTC. It yields the protein CASSLGTVVSSYEQYF. Complete variable domain (other parts from reference TRBV5-1 and TRBJ2-7): KAGVTQTPRYLIKTRGQQVTLSCSPISGHRSVSWYQQTPGQGLQFLFEYFSETQRNKGNFPGRFSGRQFSNSRSEMNVSTLELGDSALYLCASSLGTVVSSYEQYFGPGTRLTVT.

A note on this clone: The same CDR3 is also encoded by other DNA sequences in this sample. This sequence joins TRBV5-1 and TRBJ2-5; tentatively, D is TRBD1 (6 bases). V gave up 0 bases and J gave up 4 bases, with 10 bases separating them. Per germline, CDR1 SGHRS and CDR2 YFSETQ. This CDR3 comprises 14 residues. This CDR3 is CASSLGGLGETQYF. The CDR3, as DNA: TGCGCCAGCAGCTTGGGGGGGCTCGGAGAGACCCAGTACTTC.

V usage is TRBV7-9 and J usage is TRBJ2-3; D perhaps matches TRBD1 (6 bases). Germline CDR1 SEHNR, CDR2 FQNEAQ (reference sequence). This CDR3 is 15 amino acids long. V lost 1 base to trimming and J lost 3 bases, with 11 bases between them. CDR3 sequence (DNA): TGTGCCAGCAGCTTAGTGGGACACGCAACAGATACGCAGTATTTT. Protein product: CASSLVGHATDTQYF.

This CDR3 reads CASSYRWLNTEAFF. CDR3 nucleotide sequence: TGTGCCAGTAGCTACAGGTGGTTGAACACTGAAGCTTTCTTT. J is TRBJ1-1 and V is TRBV19; D may be TRBD1 (5 bases). The CDR3 spans 14 residues. V gave up 6 bases and J gave up 0 bases, with 11 bases separating them. Germline V CDR1 and CDR2: LNHDA, SQIVND (reference sequence).

The chain has TRBV28 and TRBJ2-5; tentatively, D is TRBD2 (6 bases). This CDR3 spans 15 amino acids. Germline CDR1 MDHEN, CDR2 SYDVKM. V dropped 6 bases and J dropped 1 base, with 15 bases sitting between them. CDR3 region: CASSSAGSLQETQYF. The CDR3 DNA reads TGTGCCAGCAGCTCCGCCGGGAGTCTCCAAGAGACCCAGTACTTC.

The chain's CDR3 is CASSPQGPGETQYF. CDR3 nucleotide sequence: TGCGCCAGCAGCCCTCAGGGGCCCGGGGAGACCCAGTACTTC. The rearrangement joins TRBV5-1 to TRBJ2-5; the D gene is possibly TRBD1 (6 bases). The length of the CDR3 is 14 residues. V lost 4 bases and J 5 bases, leaving 15 bases between the germline ends. Germline CDR1 SGHRS, CDR2 YFSETQ. The variable domain in full, completed from reference TRBV5-1 and TRBJ2-5, reads KAGVTQTPRYLIKTRGQQVTLSCSPISGHRSVSWYQQTPGQGLQFLFEYFSETQRNKGNFPGRFSGRQFSNSRSEMNVSTLELGDSALYLCASSPQGPGETQYFGPGTRLLVL.

The gene calls are TRBV4-3 and TRBJ1-1; D not resolved. The germline CDR1 and CDR2 sequences are LGHNA and YSLEER. V lost 4 bases to trimming and J lost 1 base, with 19 bases between them. This CDR3 is 17 amino acids long. The CDR3 DNA sequence: TGCGCCAGCAGCCGGTTGACCCACAGAGAGGGGAACACTGAAGCTTTCTTT. Its translation is CASSRLTHREGNTEAFF.

The rearrangement uses TRBV2 and TRBJ1-2; TRBD1 is a possible D gene (5 bases). Trimming stripped 3 bases from V and 6 bases from J, with 11 bases between. Germline assignment: CDR1 SNHLY and CDR2 FYNNEI. This CDR3 contains 13 residues. CDR3 loop: CASSDDSSHGYTF. The CDR3 nucleotides read TGTGCCAGCAGTGATGACAGCAGCCATGGCTACACCTTC.

This clone was seen only once. The J gene is TRBJ1-2, the V gene TRBV9; the D is unclear. There are 15 residues in the CDR3. V lost 1 base, J lost 3 bases, and 13 bases lay in between. The germline CDR1 and CDR2 sequences are SGDLS and YYNGEE. This CDR3 reads CASSVMEGRYYGYTF. In nucleotides, the CDR3 is TGTGCCAGCAGCGTAATGGAAGGGAGGTACTATGGCTACACCTTC.

The chain employs TRBV5-1 and TRBJ1-1; TRBD1 matches at 10 bases. V was clipped by 3 bases and J by 3 bases; unmatched bases: 5. Germline values: CDR1 SGHRS, CDR2 YFSETQ. CDR3 length equals 15 residues. CDR3 protein: CASSSRQGADTEAFF. CDR3 DNA sequence: TGCGCCAGCAGCTCCCGACAGGGGGCTGACACTGAAGCTTTCTTT. The whole variable domain, remainder taken from reference TRBV5-1 and TRBJ1-1, is KAGVTQTPRYLIKTRGQQVTLSCSPISGHRSVSWYQQTPGQGLQFLFEYFSETQRNKGNFPGRFSGRQFSNSRSEMNVSTLELGDSALYLCASSSRQGADTEAFFGQGTRLTVV.

This clone was detected once. The J gene is TRBJ1-3, the V gene TRBV6-6; D is ambiguous. Germline V gives CDR1 MNHNY, CDR2 SVGAGI (reference sequence). V lost 6 bases and J 2 bases, leaving 14 bases between the germline ends. CDR3 length: 15 residues. The CDR3 reads CASSPRTDTGNTIYF. Written as DNA, the CDR3 is TGTGCCAGCAGCCCACGTACAGACACTGGAAACACCATATATTTT.

This clone was seen more than once but under ten times. The chain couples TRBV7-2 to TRBJ1-5; tentative D call: TRBD1 (5 bases). Germline V CDR1 and CDR2: SGHTA, FQGNSA. V was trimmed by 2 bases and J by 6 bases, leaving 14 bases between them. The CDR3 runs to 15 residues. The CDR3 here is CASSLFRASSQPQHF. CDR3 sequence (DNA): TGTGCCAGCAGCTTATTCAGGGCATCTAGTCAGCCCCAGCATTTT.